This is a list of T cell receptor beta chains from one sample in a study of cytomegalovirus exposure and HLA in healthy donors. Assay used: immunoSEQ multiplex PCR; TCRdb lists only in-frame clones, some missing. The profile covers approximately 210,000 clones, with about 81% appearing a single time and around 2% taken by the ten largest. Sequenced: PBMCs. The receptors derive from a man between 18 and 35 years old in good health and CMV-seronegative. Each CDR3 is given with its conserved first and last residue.

V gene: TRBV2
CDR3 protein: CASSVSNQPQHF

V gene: TRBV19
CDR3 protein: CASSIQGFQPQHF

V gene: TRBV4-3
CDR3 protein: CASSQGRQGLGAFF

V gene: TRBV6-6
CDR3 protein: CASTDAGSYEQYF

V gene: TRBV6-5
CDR3 protein: CASSSGGGVTNYGYTF

V gene: TRBV7-8
CDR3 protein: CASSFFQRGQETQYF

V gene: TRBV13
CDR3 protein: CASSLTGRPYEQYF

V gene: TRBV10-3
CDR3 protein: CAIRGGAGLNTGELFF

V gene: TRBV10-3
CDR3 protein: CAIKTGNDYGYTF

V gene: TRBV10-3
CDR3 protein: CAVGTSGAKYEQYF

V gene: TRBV4-3
CDR3 protein: CASSQDRPDNYGYTF

V gene: TRBV5-6
CDR3 protein: CASSLWTSLLSDTQYF

V gene: TRBV5-6
CDR3 protein: CASSVDRGLGGELFF

V gene: TRBV18
CDR3 protein: CASSPREFELFF

V gene: TRBV19
CDR3 protein: CASSTYDREAFF

V gene: TRBV6-1
CDR3 protein: CASRSTGSNTGELFF

V gene: TRBV15
CDR3 protein: CATSRDYYGGNEQFF

V gene: TRBV6-5
CDR3 protein: CASSPGARSNQPQHF

V gene: TRBV30
CDR3 protein: CAWSVAGVETQYF

V gene: TRBV10-3
CDR3 protein: CAISDSGTGSPDTQYF

V gene: TRBV19
CDR3 protein: CASEQGALRTGELFF

V gene: TRBV18
CDR3 protein: CASSPLQGSNEKLFF

V gene: TRBV19
CDR3 protein: CASSKVASGISYNEQFF

V gene: TRBV7-9
CDR3 protein: CASSLGAETQYF

V gene: TRBV9
CDR3 protein: CASSVSPAGTAPYEQYF

V gene: TRBV28
CDR3 protein: CASRLDRGLGNTIYF

V gene: TRBV27
CDR3 protein: CASSALGTPLQFF

V gene: TRBV7-2
CDR3 protein: CASSRGIAWEQYF

V gene: TRBV5-1
CDR3 protein: CASSLEGGGPYNEQFF

V gene: TRBV29-1
CDR3 protein: CSVGLGGIGQETQYF

V gene: TRBV2
CDR3 protein: CASHGGEEKLFF

V gene: TRBV5-4
CDR3 protein: CASNSRGGNTGELFF

V gene: TRBV14
CDR3 protein: CASSRLQEGYGYTF

V gene: TRBV11-1
CDR3 protein: CASSRGDRNTEAFF

V gene: TRBV5-1
CDR3 protein: CASSSSPGQTFFAFF

V gene: TRBV9
CDR3 protein: CASSSGPDSGNTIYF

V gene: TRBV2
CDR3 protein: CASSPTSGGNTGELFF

V gene: TRBV18
CDR3 protein: CASSPSSSGTYEQYF

V gene: TRBV7-9
CDR3 protein: CASNSPAGTGNHEQYF

V gene: TRBV29-1
CDR3 protein: CSVEGLRGAVQETQYF

V gene: TRBV6-1
CDR3 protein: CASFSRDRGQEQYF

V gene: TRBV6-4
CDR3 protein: CASSAVAGGGHNEQFF

V gene: TRBV4-3
CDR3 protein: CASSQGGTGDDTQYF

V gene: TRBV4-3
CDR3 protein: CASSQDRGLQNEQYF

V gene: TRBV7-9
CDR3 protein: CASSRWVAGIVQAGELFF